Below, 10 T cell receptor beta chains from the same sample are listed, as sequenced in a study of neurological immune-mediated disorders. One entry per CDR3 protein, called by TCRdb with MiXCR from the 5' RACE reads. The table records 50,000 to 55,000 distinct CDR3 sequences, 3.8% of them present only once. Sequenced material: PBMCs. Receptors were obtained from a man aged 60 to 75 with multiple sclerosis.

This clonotype came up a few times. J is TRBJ1-2 and V is TRBV5-5; TRBD1 might be the D (6 bases). The V end lost 4 bases, the J end lost 2 bases, and 12 bases lay between the germline ends. This CDR3 has 14 residues. Germline V lookup: CDR1 SGHKS, CDR2 YYEKEE (reference sequence). The CDR3 here is CASSPEQGNYGYTF. The CDR3 DNA reads TGTGCCAGCAGCCCCGAACAGGGAAACTATGGCTACACCTTC.

This clonotype was picked up many times. The chain uses TRBV7-8 and TRBJ1-1; unclear D gene. Germline-derived CDR1 and CDR2 are SGHVS and FQNEAQ. The CDR3 has 11 residues. The germline V and J ends were trimmed by 5 bases and 5 bases, with 6 bases remaining between them. CDR3 nucleotide sequence: TGTGCCAGCAGCCCGGGGACTGAAGCTTTCTTT. This sequence encodes CASSPGTEAFF.

The table lists this clonotype with many counts. The chain combines TRBV5-6 with TRBJ2-7; D is unresolved. With 3 bases removed from V and 3 bases from J, the gap between germline ends came to 7 bases. The CDR3 contains 12 residues. Germline-derived CDR1 and CDR2 are SGHDT and YYEEEE. The DNA for the CDR3 is TGTGCCAGCAGCTCCGACGGCTACGAGCAGTACTTC. Translated, it gives CASSSDGYEQYF. Variable domain in full (rest from reference TRBV5-6 and TRBJ2-7): DAGVTQSPTHLIKTRGQQVTLRCSPKSGHDTVSWYQQALGQGPQFIFQYYEEEERQRGNFPDRFSGHQFPNYSSELNVNALLLGDSALYLCASSSDGYEQYFGPGTRLTVT.

In this sample, this clonotype turned up a few times. A read error may be the cause here, since a much bigger clone is one base away. CDR3 in amino acids: CASSFAGKETKYF. The DNA of the CDR3 is TGTGCCAGCAGCTTTGCAGGGAAGGAGACCAAGTACTTC. The chain couples TRBV7-6 to TRBJ2-5; a weak D match, TRBD1 (5 bases). Germline assignment: CDR1 SGHVS and CDR2 FNYEAQ. This CDR3 is built from 13 residues.

The table lists this clonotype with many counts. The V and J genes are TRBV20-1 and TRBJ1-5; no reliable D call. Trimming shortened V by 1 base and J by 0 bases, and 13 bases separated the two germline ends. The CDR3 sequence is 16 residues long. The germline V gene encodes CDR1 DFQATT and CDR2 SNEGSKA (reference sequence). The CDR3 sequence: CSARAHPAGSNQPQHF. The DNA of the CDR3 is TGCAGTGCTAGAGCCCACCCAGCTGGTAGCAATCAGCCCCAGCATTTT.

Ten or more counts support this clonotype. One end of the junction varies from germline; a read error may be responsible. This rearrangement joins TRBV24-1 to TRBJ2-3; possible D gene TRBD1, 6 bases. Germline V gives CDR1 KGHDR, CDR2 SFDVKD. The CDR3 spans 13 residues. The DNA for the CDR3 is TGTGCCAACAGTGACACAGGGCGGGATACGCAGTATTTT. Translation gives CANSDTGRDTQYF.

This clonotype has a count of ten or more. The J gene is TRBJ2-6, the V gene TRBV12-3 or TRBV12-4; D is unresolved. The CDR3 is 14 residues long. Trimming took off 3 bases at V and 0 bases at J, with 3 bases between the two ends. Here the CDR3 DNA reads TGTGCCAGCAGTTTCATCTCTGGGGCCAACGTCCTGACTTTC. This gives the protein CASSFISGANVLTF.

This clonotype was picked up many times. The V and J genes are TRBV14 and TRBJ1-1; TRBD1 is a possible D gene (5 bases). CDR1 and CDR2 (germline): SGHDN, FVKESK. The CDR3 extends over 15 amino acids. V was cut by 1 base and J by 1 base, with 10 bases left in between. CDR3 bases: TGTGCCAGCAGCCAAGGGAGGGGCTGGAACACTGAAGCTTTCTTT. Amino acid sequence: CASSQGRGWNTEAFF. Looking up the rest from reference TRBV14 and TRBJ1-1 gives the full variable domain: EAGVTQFPSHSVIEKGQTVTLRCDPISGHDNLYWYRRVMGKEIKFLLHFVKESKQDESGMPNNRFLAERTGGTYSTLKVQPAELEDSGVYFCASSQGRGWNTEAFFGQGTRLTVV.

The table lists this clonotype with many counts. The CDR3 loop is CASSGGASSYEQYF. CDR3 in DNA: TGTGCCAGCAGTGGGGGGGCAAGCTCCTACGAGCAGTACTTC. The chain couples TRBV25-1 to TRBJ2-7; D tentatively reads TRBD1 or TRBD2 (6 bases each). Trimming took off 4 bases at V and 0 bases at J, with 10 bases between the two ends. CDR3 size: 14 residues. Germline CDR1 MGHDK, CDR2 SYGVNS.

This clonotype showed up just a few times. The rearrangement links TRBV7-8 to TRBJ1-2, with unresolved D. The CDR3 is 16 amino acids. Trimming left V 3 bases short and J 0 bases short, with 14 bases between. Germline V CDR1 and CDR2: SGHVS, FQNEAQ. The CDR3 nucleotides are TGTGCCAGCAGCTTGTTTAACGCGCTCCCTAACTATGGCTACACCTTC. Protein product: CASSLFNALPNYGYTF.